This TCR beta chain is drawn from a study of T cells in Graves' hyperthyroidism and ophthalmopathy. Study results and caveats: Most thyroid clonotypes with frequency above 0.001 were detected in blood. A model using 13 V-J features told ophthalmopathy apart from stable hyperthyroidism.

With 2 bases removed from V and 5 bases from J, the gap between germline ends came to 4 bases. The CDR3 consists of 12 residues. CDR1 and CDR2 from the germline V gene are MDHEN and SYDVKM. The investigators amplified TCR beta CDR3 regions from RNA transcripts. HTBI primers drove first-round RT-PCR of the TCR CDR3. One entry per CDR3 protein, called by TCRdb with MiXCR from the multiplex PCR reads. This table holds approximately 380,000 distinct CDR3 sequences, about 18% found once. This clonotype was counted at least ten times. Its antigen is as yet unknown. The rearrangement joins TRBV28 to TRBJ1-5; D remains unclear. This sequence was found in a man aged 18 to 29 with Graves' ophthalmopathy. The specimen sequenced was blood. CDR3: CASSLIDQPQHF. The CDR3 region has the DNA TGTGCCAGCAGTTTAATAGATCAGCCCCAGCATTTT.